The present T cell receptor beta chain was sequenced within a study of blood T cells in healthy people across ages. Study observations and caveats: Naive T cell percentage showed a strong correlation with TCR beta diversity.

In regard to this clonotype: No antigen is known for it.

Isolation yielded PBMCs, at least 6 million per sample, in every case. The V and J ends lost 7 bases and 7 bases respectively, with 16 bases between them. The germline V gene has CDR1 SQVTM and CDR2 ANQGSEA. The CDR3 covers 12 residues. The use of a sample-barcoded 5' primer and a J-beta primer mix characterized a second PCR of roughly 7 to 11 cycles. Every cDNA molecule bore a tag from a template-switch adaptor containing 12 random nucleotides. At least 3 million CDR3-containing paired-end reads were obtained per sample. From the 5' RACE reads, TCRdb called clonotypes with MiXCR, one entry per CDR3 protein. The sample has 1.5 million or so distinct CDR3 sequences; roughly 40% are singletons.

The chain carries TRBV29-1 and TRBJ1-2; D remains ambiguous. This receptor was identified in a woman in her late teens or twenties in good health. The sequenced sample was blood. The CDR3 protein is CSGLEGIGGYTF. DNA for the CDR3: TGCAGCGGCCTTGAGGGTATAGGTGGCTACACCTTC.